The 29 T cell receptor beta chains given below trace back to one sample, sequenced in a study of blood T cell repertoires in COVID-19. Data came from immunoSEQ multiplex PCR; TCRdb stores just in-frame clones and leaves some out. The top ten clones hold around 3% of a sample with some 350,000 clones, about 90% of them seen once. Sequencing was carried out using PBMCs or T cells enriched from blood (not recorded which). These receptors all come from a woman in her 30s who had recovered from COVID-19.

This chain connects TRBV18 to TRBJ1-1; 8 positions agree with TRBD1. CDR3 length: 17 amino acids. J lost 0 bases, V lost 6 bases, and 12 bases had no gene match. Looked up from germline, CDR1 is KGHSH and CDR2 is LQKENI. The CDR3 loop is CASSLTGTGLMNTEAFF. In DNA, the CDR3 is TGTGCCAGCTCCCTCACGGGGACAGGACTCATGAACACTGAAGCTTTCTTT.

The V call is TRBV19, the J call TRBJ1-2, with TRBD1 matching over 9 bases. Germline trimming cut 4 bases from V and 8 bases from J; bases unmatched to any gene: 11. The CDR3 is 15 residues long. Germline lookup yields CDR1 LNHDA and CDR2 SQIVND (reference sequence). This chain's CDR3 is CASSTTGGSREGYTF. In DNA, the CDR3 is TGTGCCAGTAGTACTACAGGGGGCTCGAGAGAAGGCTACACCTTC. The whole variable domain, filled in from reference TRBV19 and TRBJ1-2, reads DGGITQSPKYLFRKEGQNVTLSCEQNLNHDAMYWYRQDPGQGLRLIYYSQIVNDFQKGDIAEGYSVSREKKESFPLTVTSAQKNPTAFYLCASSTTGGSREGYTFGSGTRLTVV.

The chain joins TRBV3-1 (or the pseudogene TRBV3-2) to TRBJ2-1; TRBD2 matches at 9 bases. This CDR3 has 13 residues. The V segment lost 4 bases and the J segment 9 bases; nucleotides outside the gene matches: 4. The germline gives CDR1 LGHDT, CDR2 YNNKEL (reference sequence). The CDR3 sequence: CASSLAGAGEQFF. The CDR3 nucleotides read TGTGCCAGCAGCCTAGCGGGAGCGGGTGAGCAGTTCTTC.

The chain combines TRBV2 with TRBJ1-1; D not certain. Trimming left V 8 bases short and J 2 bases short, with 18 bases between. Per the germline V gene, CDR1 is SNHLY and CDR2 is FYNNEI. This CDR3 is 15 amino acids long. The CDR3 DNA sequence: TGTGCCAGCGGTCTCCGCGTAGCAGCTAACACTGAAGCTTTCTTT. Amino acid sequence: CASGLRVAANTEAFF.

J is TRBJ2-2 and V is TRBV27; 14 bases match TRBD2. After removal of 7 bases from V and 10 bases from J, the junction contained 8 bases not matched to a gene. This CDR3 region has 15 residues. The germline CDR1 and CDR2 sequences are MNHEY and SMNVEV (reference sequence). The CDR3 region has the DNA TGTGCCAGCACGGGACTAGCGGGAGTAGTGGCGGAGCTGTTTTTT. Translation: CASTGLAGVVAELFF.

This CDR3 reads CASSSRDRAGELFF. The CDR3 nucleotides read TGTGCCAGCAGCTCGCGGGATAGGGCCGGGGAGCTGTTTTTT. This rearrangement joins TRBV5-6 to TRBJ2-2, with D possibly TRBD2 on 6 matching bases. Germline V lookup: CDR1 SGHDT, CDR2 YYEEEE. V was pared by 3 bases and J by 6 bases, with 12 bases between. This CDR3 has 14 amino acids.

The chain couples TRBV13 to TRBJ2-1; D is unclear. CDR3 length equals 13 residues. CDR1 PRHDT and CDR2 FYEKMQ come from the germline V gene (reference sequence). V was shortened by 5 bases and J by 9 bases, with 14 bases between the two germline ends. DNA for the CDR3: TGTGCCAGCAGCCCCTCTTCGGAGATTGAGCAGTTCTTC. Its protein product is CASSPSSEIEQFF.

J is TRBJ2-5 and V is TRBV5-4, with D unclear. The CDR3 has 14 amino acids. The germline V and J ends were trimmed by 4 bases and 5 bases, with 15 bases remaining between them. Germline-derived CDR1 and CDR2 are SGHNT and YYREEE (reference sequence). CDR3 amino acids: CASSTSEVRETQYF. DNA for the CDR3: TGTGCCAGCAGCACCAGCGAGGTCCGGGAGACCCAGTACTTC.

In this sample, this clone turned up a few times. The rearrangement joins TRBV5-1 to TRBJ1-2; D gene ambiguous. The CDR3 spans 15 residues. V lost 0 bases and J 0 bases, leaving 9 bases between the germline ends. The germline V gene encodes CDR1 SGHRS and CDR2 YFSETQ. For the CDR3, the DNA is TGCGCCAGCAGCTTGGCTGCGGGGTCTAACTATGGCTACACCTTC. Translation: CASSLAAGSNYGYTF. Complete variable domain (other parts from reference TRBV5-1 and TRBJ1-2): KAGVTQTPRYLIKTRGQQVTLSCSPISGHRSVSWYQQTPGQGLQFLFEYFSETQRNKGNFPGRFSGRQFSNSRSEMNVSTLELGDSALYLCASSLAAGSNYGYTFGSGTRLTVV.

The chain links TRBV29-1 to TRBJ1-2, with 9 bases fitting TRBD1. With V trimmed by 6 bases and J by 2 bases, 13 bases remained unmatched. This CDR3 region has 16 residues. The germline gives CDR1 SQVTM, CDR2 ANQGSEA. DNA for the CDR3: TGCAGCGTCACAGGGGGCCATTACCCTTCCAACTATGGCTACACCTTC. This gives the protein CSVTGGHYPSNYGYTF.

This clone occurred once. The chain carries TRBV28 and TRBJ1-5, with a tentative D call TRBD1 (5 bases). Looked up from germline, CDR1 is MDHEN and CDR2 is SYDVKM. CDR3 length: 15 residues. V gave up 6 bases and J gave up 4 bases, with 16 bases separating them. The CDR3 bases are TGTGCCAGCAGAGACCTCAGGGAGGAGAATCAGCCCCAGCATTTT. Its protein is CASRDLREENQPQHF. The whole variable domain, filled in from reference TRBV28 and TRBJ1-5, reads DVKVTQSSRYLVKRTGEKVFLECVQDMDHENMFWYRQDPGLGLRLIYFSYDVKMKEKGDIPEGYSVSREKKERFSLILESASTNQTSMYLCASRDLREENQPQHFGDGTRLSIL.

This clone was found once. This sequence joins TRBV3-1 (or the pseudogene TRBV3-2) and TRBJ1-6; no reliable D call. CDR3 length: 13 amino acids. Germline CDR1 LGHDT, CDR2 YNNKEL (reference sequence). Trimming pared 1 base from V and 9 bases from J, leaving 7 bases between. In nucleotides, the CDR3 is TGTGCCAGCAGCCAAGGGAGGGTTTCACCCCTCCACTTT. Protein product: CASSQGRVSPLHF.

This clone was counted a few times. The chain links TRBV16 to TRBJ1-1; D is possibly TRBD1 (5 bases). Trimming stripped 4 bases from V and 5 bases from J, with 14 bases between. This CDR3 contains 14 residues. The germline V gene encodes CDR1 KGHSY and CDR2 FQNENV. The DNA of the CDR3 is TGTGCCAGCAGCCCCGGGGGTGGGTGGACTGAAGCTTTCTTT. Encoded protein: CASSPGGGWTEAFF.

This sequence joins TRBV6-5 and TRBJ1-6; D is unclear. The V gene lost 7 bases and the J gene lost 5 bases, with 9 bases spanning the gap. Looked up from germline, CDR1 is MNHEY and CDR2 is SVGAGI. There are 13 residues in the CDR3. The CDR3 region has the DNA TGTGCCAGCATGAGCCAGGATAATTCACCCCTCCACTTT. Translating it yields CASMSQDNSPLHF.

J is TRBJ1-1 and V is TRBV6-2 or TRBV6-3; D is possibly TRBD1 (6 bases). V lost 0 bases and J lost 2, with 13 bases in between. Germline lookup yields CDR1 MNHEY and CDR2 SVGEGT. The CDR3 sequence is 16 residues long. The CDR3 bases are TGTGCCAGCAGTTACTCGAGGGGGTCCCTAAACACTGAAGCTTTCTTT. This codes for CASSYSRGSLNTEAFF.

This clone was counted a few times. The identical CDR3 is also encoded by other nucleotide sequences in the sample. The chain joins TRBV27 to TRBJ1-1; 8 bases map to TRBD1. V was clipped by 5 bases and J by 5 bases; unmatched bases: 1. Looked up from germline, CDR1 is MNHEY and CDR2 is SMNVEV (reference sequence). CDR3 length: 12 residues. CDR3 amino acids: CASSTGGTEAFF. CDR3 DNA sequence: TGTGCCAGCAGTACAGGGGGTACTGAAGCTTTCTTT.

The CDR3 sequence: CASSGLTSTDTQYF. The CDR3 DNA sequence: TGTGCCAGCAGTGGACTTACTAGCACAGATACGCAGTATTTT. This rearrangement joins TRBV7-9 to TRBJ2-3; D may be TRBD2 (5 bases). V lost 6 bases, J lost 0 bases, and 10 bases lay in between. The CDR3 is 14 residues long. Germline CDR1 is SEHNR and CDR2 is FQNEAQ (reference sequence).

The chain carries TRBV28 and TRBJ1-2; weak D call: TRBD1 (6 bases). Trimming took off 6 bases at V and 7 bases at J, with 21 bases between the two ends. CDR1 and CDR2 (germline): MDHEN, SYDVKM. The CDR3 is 15 amino acids. The CDR3 DNA follows: TGTGCCAGCAGCTTACCGCGGGGGGGCGAGGGTGGCTACACCTTC. It codes for CASSLPRGGEGGYTF.

The V gene is TRBV10-1, the J gene TRBJ1-2, with D possibly TRBD1 on 6 matching bases. V dropped 4 bases and J dropped 3 bases, with 9 bases sitting between them. The CDR3 is made up of 13 amino acids. CDR1 and CDR2 (germline): WNHNN, SYGVQD (reference sequence). CDR3 nucleotides: TGCGCCAGCAGTGTACAGGGATACTATGGCTACACCTTC. Translation: CASSVQGYYGYTF.

The CDR3 DNA sequence: TGCGCCAGCAGCTCGGGACTGGGCTACGAGCAGTACTTC. It yields the protein CASSSGLGYEQYF. V is TRBV5-1 and J is TRBJ2-7; D is perhaps TRBD2 (6 bases). V lost 3 bases and J lost 3, with 10 bases in between. The CDR3 spans 13 residues. The germline V gene encodes CDR1 SGHRS and CDR2 YFSETQ.

The rearrangement links TRBV18 to TRBJ1-3; TRBD1 aligns across 7 bases. The CDR3 consists of 17 residues. V lost 7 bases to trimming and J lost 6 bases; unmatched junction nucleotides: 18. Per the germline V gene, CDR1 is KGHSH and CDR2 is LQKENI. The CDR3 region is CASLPQSGTVPLNTIYF. CDR3 in DNA: TGTGCCAGCTTACCCCAGTCTGGGACAGTACCCCTAAACACCATATATTTT.

Concerning this clone itself: Other DNA sequences in this specimen translate into the identical CDR3. The gene calls are TRBV2 and TRBJ1-5, with D perhaps TRBD1 (6 bases). Germline CDR1 is SNHLY and CDR2 is FYNNEI. The CDR3 consists of 14 residues. Deletions cut 6 bases from V and 3 bases from J, with 12 bases between. This CDR3 reads CASSGRGSNQPQHF. CDR3 DNA sequence: TGTGCCAGCAGCGGGAGGGGGTCCAATCAGCCCCAGCATTTT.

Turning to this clone: At one of its ends the junction is not consistent with the germline gene, which may arise from a read error. The chain recombines TRBV7-7 with TRBJ2-5; 10 bases fit TRBD2. CDR3 size: 19 residues. The germline V gene encodes CDR1 SSHAT and CDR2 FNYEAQ (reference sequence). The CDR3 DNA reads as TGTGCTAGCAGCTTAGCGGGGGCGGCTAGCGGGGGCCTCCAAGAGACCCAGTACTTC. It specifies CASSLAGAASGGLQETQYF.

The gene calls are TRBV5-1 and TRBJ2-7; D perhaps matches TRBD2 (6 bases). Germline values: CDR1 SGHRS, CDR2 YFSETQ. V lost 4 bases, J lost 0 bases, and 14 bases lay in between. The CDR3 extends over 15 amino acids. The CDR3 nucleotides are TGCGCCAGCAGCGAAGGGGCGGGAAGCTCCTACGAGCAGTACTTC. Its translation: CASSEGAGSSYEQYF.

The CDR3 reads CASSIPSYRERTDTQYF. Written as DNA, the CDR3 is TGTGCCAGCAGCATTCCTTCCTACAGGGAGCGCACAGATACGCAGTATTTT. The gene calls are TRBV5-8 and TRBJ2-3, with D maybe TRBD1 (6 bases). Germline V lookup: CDR1 SGHTS, CDR2 YDEGEE. The CDR3 is made up of 17 amino acids. V was shortened by 4 bases and J by 1 base, with 19 bases between the two germline ends.

V and J are TRBV2 and TRBJ2-5; TRBD1 agrees at 8 bases. Germline lookup yields CDR1 SNHLY and CDR2 FYNNEI. The CDR3 extends over 15 amino acids. V gave up 5 bases and J gave up 3 bases; unmatched junction bases: 8. The chain's CDR3 is CASSLSGTGEETQYF. CDR3 bases: TGTGCCAGCAGTCTTTCCGGGACAGGAGAAGAGACCCAGTACTTC.

The J gene is TRBJ1-2, the V gene TRBV6-1; no reliable D call. Germline V gene data show CDR1 as MNHNS and CDR2 as SASEGT. The CDR3 runs to 14 residues. Trimming pared 1 base from V and 4 bases from J, leaving 10 bases between. The CDR3 sequence is CASSEGEGGYGYTF. The CDR3, as DNA: TGTGCCAGCAGTGAAGGGGAGGGAGGCTATGGCTACACCTTC.

This clone was observed a single time. V and J are TRBV5-1 and TRBJ2-7, with D possibly being TRBD1 (6 bases). The germline gives CDR1 SGHRS, CDR2 YFSETQ. Trimming stripped 2 bases from V and 0 bases from J, with 9 bases between. The CDR3 contains 14 residues. This CDR3 is CASSFGQNSYEQYF. The CDR3 nucleotides are TGCGCCAGCAGCTTTGGACAGAACTCCTACGAGCAGTACTTC.

This sequence joins TRBV19 and TRBJ2-7; TRBD1 matches at 8 bases. CDR1 and CDR2 (germline): LNHDA, SQIVND (reference sequence). This CDR3 region has 15 residues. The trim removed 5 bases at V and 5 bases at J, leaving 11 bases unmatched. The CDR3 sequence: CASSWGRTGMDEQYF. The CDR3 DNA reads TGTGCCAGTAGTTGGGGGAGGACAGGGATGGACGAGCAGTACTTC.